This paragraph covers one TCR beta chain sequence. Its antigen is still unknown. Germline values: CDR1 SGHNT, CDR2 YYREEE (reference sequence). V lost 4 bases to trimming and J lost 5 bases; unmatched junction nucleotides: 5. CDR3 length: 15 residues. PCR involved 60 Vbeta and 13 Jbeta primers. Here immunoSEQ multiplex PCR was the method, and the copy in TCRdb shows in-frame clones only, minus some. The sample contains about 170,000 clones, around 86% of which appear only once. The source of the sample is a study of cytomegalovirus exposure and HLA in healthy donors. Whole-study context: Unique TCRs from HLA-typed donors, 80 million to 90 million of them, were held in an early data release. Findings and caveats of the study: Earlier results showed most TCR beta V segments being productive about 87% or about 30% of the time. In a later analysis, TCR beta V- and J-gene trimming was associated with a missense DCLRE1C variant.

The TCR comes from a girl aged 2-10 years in good health and CMV-seropositive. The V gene is TRBV5-4, the J gene TRBJ2-5; 13 positions match TRBD2. Sequenced: PBMCs. CDR3 DNA: TGTGCCAGCAGCCCCCGGACTAGCGGGAGTGAGACCCAGTACTTC. This encodes CASSPRTSGSETQYF.